This T cell receptor beta chain originates from a study of cytotoxic CD8 clonotypes in ibrutinib-treated CLL. Background on the study: Across the patients, about a dozen were relapsed/refractory, 15 treatment-naive and some 17 IGHV unmutated. Study conclusions and caveats: Increased clonality at ibrutinib response gave way to a return toward baseline at progression.

The assay was immunoSEQ multiplex PCR, and TCRdb's table has in-frame clones only and misses some. The sample lists approximately 42,000 clones; over 60% were seen once. The germline V gene encodes CDR1 SGHAT and CDR2 FQDESV (reference sequence). CDR3 length equals 11 residues. Trimming pared 5 bases from V and 6 bases from J, leaving 8 bases between. Concerning this clone: What it binds is unknown.

The V and J genes are TRBV11-1 and TRBJ2-7; D possibly corresponds to TRBD2 (6 bases). The source was PBMCs, collected after 12 months of ibrutinib treatment. The TCR originated in a human donor with chronic lymphocytic leukemia. This chain's CDR3 is CASSPGGEQYF. CDR3 sequence (DNA): TGTGCCAGCAGCCCCGGGGGCGAGCAGTACTTC.